The 5 T cell receptor beta chains below were found in one sample sequenced in a study of T cells after yellow fever vaccination. MiXCR, run by TCRdb on the 5' RACE reads, gives a single entry per CDR3 protein. The top ten hold over 15% of the sample, which has more than 300,000 distinct CDR3 sequences, about 6.9% seen once. The sequencing used PBMCs, collected around 45 days after the first yellow fever vaccination. The receptors shown here come from a man aged 18 to 30 who received the YFV17D yellow fever vaccine.

The table lists this clonotype with a few counts. The rearrangement joins TRBV20-1 to TRBJ2-7, with D possibly matching TRBD2 (6 bases). The length of the CDR3 is 14 residues. Trimming took 5 bases from V and 2 from J, leaving 16 bases between them. The germline V gene has CDR1 DFQATT and CDR2 SNEGSKA (reference sequence). CDR3 DNA sequence: TGCAGTGCTCCCAGGCGAGCGGGCACCTACGAGCAGTACTTC. Residues: CSAPRRAGTYEQYF.

This clonotype appeared a few times. The CDR3 protein is CAVSPGHLNTEAFF. In DNA, the CDR3 is TGTGCCGTATCACCGGGACACCTGAACACTGAAGCTTTCTTT. The chain carries TRBV10-3 and TRBJ1-1; possibly TRBD1 for D (6 bases). This CDR3 comprises 14 residues. V shed 11 bases and J shed 0 bases, with 16 bases lying between them. CDR1 is ENHRY and CDR2 is SYGVKD in the germline V gene.

The DNA of the CDR3 is TGTGCCAGCAGTAGTCCAACAGGGGCCTTCTATGGCTACACCTTC. This sequence encodes CASSSPTGAFYGYTF. This chain connects TRBV7-2 to TRBJ1-2, with TRBD1 matching 7 bases. The CDR3 is 15 amino acids. Germline assignment: CDR1 SGHTA and CDR2 FQGNSA. Germline trimming cut 6 bases from V and 4 bases from J; bases unmatched to any gene: 11.

This clonotype was recorded at least ten times. V and J are TRBV5-1 and TRBJ2-5, with 7 nucleotides matching TRBD2. Germline CDR1 reads SGHRS; CDR2 reads YFSETQ. The CDR3 contains 19 residues. With 5 bases clipped from V and 5 bases from J, the junction kept 24 bases outside the gene matches. The DNA of the CDR3 is TGCGCCAGCAGACCTCTCAGCGGGGCATCCGTGGATACGGACGAGACCCAGTACTTC. Translating gives CASRPLSGASVDTDETQYF.

This sequence joins TRBV12-3 or TRBV12-4 and TRBJ2-2; no definite D call. This CDR3 contains 14 residues. V lost 4 bases and J lost 6, with 12 bases in between. The CDR3 region has the DNA TGTGCCAGCAGTTCTGTCCTCTTGTCCGGGGAGCTGTTTTTT. This encodes CASSSVLLSGELFF.